Listed below are T cell receptor beta chains from one sample, sequenced in a study of human CD8 memory T cell subsets. Reanalyzing the 5' RACE reads, TCRdb keeps one entry per CDR3 protein, without DNA. This sample's clone table lists fewer than 20,000 distinct CDR3 sequences. Sequenced input: CD8+ T cells from PBMCs. The receptor set was obtained from a human donor in good health. Both conserved end residues are part of each CDR3. Expanded clones get a size class; other rows say once, few or many, or leave the size out.

j_gene: TRBJ2-7; abundance: -; len: 16; v_gene: TRBV3-1; CDR3aa: CASSQDVIGSSYEQYF
j_gene: TRBJ2-5; abundance: -; len: 15; v_gene: TRBV7-8; CDR3aa: CASTPSSISQETQYF
j_gene: TRBJ2-7; abundance: -; len: 15; v_gene: TRBV7-8; CDR3aa: CASSPKVGLPAEQYF
j_gene: TRBJ1-6; abundance: -; len: 15; v_gene: TRBV10-3; CDR3aa: CAISEKDSYNSPLHF
j_gene: TRBJ2-5; abundance: -; len: 12; v_gene: TRBV6-5; CDR3aa: CASSTGWETQYF
j_gene: TRBJ2-7; abundance: -; len: 12; v_gene: TRBV7-2; CDR3aa: CASSTWTDEQYF
j_gene: TRBJ1-5; abundance: -; len: 18; v_gene: TRBV18; CDR3aa: CASSHARDRGYSNQPQHF
j_gene: TRBJ2-1; abundance: -; len: 15; v_gene: TRBV29-1; CDR3aa: CSVEHPGLGDNEQFF
j_gene: TRBJ2-1; abundance: -; len: 16; v_gene: TRBV7-7; CDR3aa: CASSRLAGGSHNEQFF
j_gene: TRBJ1-1; abundance: medium-sized; len: 12; v_gene: TRBV23-1; CDR3aa: CASSPGNTEAFF
j_gene: TRBJ2-3; abundance: -; len: 12; v_gene: TRBV6-1; CDR3aa: CASTQRHDTQYF
j_gene: TRBJ2-7; abundance: -; len: 13; v_gene: TRBV5-1; CDR3aa: CASSFDKFYEQYF
j_gene: TRBJ2-7; abundance: medium-sized; len: 15; v_gene: TRBV19; CDR3aa: CASRFSGQASYEQYF
j_gene: TRBJ2-2; abundance: -; len: 13; v_gene: TRBV9; CDR3aa: CASPDENTGELFF
j_gene: TRBJ1-1; abundance: -; len: 17; v_gene: TRBV7-2; CDR3aa: CASSDANRGQLSTEAFF
j_gene: TRBJ2-7; abundance: -; len: 16; v_gene: TRBV5-1; CDR3aa: CASSLLAPGTSSEQYF
j_gene: TRBJ1-4; abundance: -; len: 16; v_gene: TRBV5-5; CDR3aa: CASSLSGTDAREKLFF
j_gene: TRBJ2-7; abundance: -; len: 18; v_gene: TRBV5-1; CDR3aa: CASSLGDRAFLNINEQYF
j_gene: TRBJ2-1; abundance: -; len: 16; v_gene: TRBV4-3; CDR3aa: CASSHKLAEGNNEQFF
j_gene: TRBJ2-5; abundance: -; len: 13; v_gene: TRBV6-2/TRBV6-3; CDR3aa: CASRPLNEETQYF
j_gene: TRBJ2-1; abundance: -; len: 16; v_gene: TRBV6-2/TRBV6-3; CDR3aa: CASSKTGNSAHNEQFF
j_gene: TRBJ2-1; abundance: -; len: 16; v_gene: TRBV6-2/TRBV6-3; CDR3aa: CASSYPLGGSYNEQFF
j_gene: TRBJ2-1; abundance: -; len: 11; v_gene: TRBV10-3; CDR3aa: CAIKGGYEQFF
j_gene: TRBJ2-1; abundance: -; len: 14; v_gene: TRBV7-9; CDR3aa: CASSLGFSDNEQFF
j_gene: TRBJ1-5; abundance: -; len: 14; v_gene: TRBV10-3; CDR3aa: CAISEASGDQPQHF
j_gene: TRBJ2-7; abundance: medium-sized; len: 15; v_gene: TRBV28; CDR3aa: CASSPKWDTLREQYF
j_gene: TRBJ2-1; abundance: -; len: 19; v_gene: TRBV11-2; CDR3aa: CASSLDPGLGGSRGNEQFF
j_gene: TRBJ2-5; abundance: -; len: 15; v_gene: TRBV28; CDR3aa: CASNSERVTMETQYF
j_gene: TRBJ1-1; abundance: -; len: 15; v_gene: TRBV4-1; CDR3aa: CASSLGQGPGTEAFF
j_gene: TRBJ2-5; abundance: -; len: 15; v_gene: TRBV7-9; CDR3aa: CASRPWEEGRETQYF
j_gene: TRBJ2-1; abundance: -; len: 12; v_gene: TRBV29-1; CDR3aa: CSVSGTDNEQFF
j_gene: TRBJ2-1; abundance: -; len: 14; v_gene: TRBV24-1; CDR3aa: CATSASDLPNEQFF
j_gene: TRBJ2-3; abundance: -; len: 12; v_gene: TRBV28; CDR3aa: CASSFTSDTQYF
j_gene: TRBJ2-3; abundance: -; len: 12; v_gene: TRBV9; CDR3aa: CASSVDADTQYF
j_gene: TRBJ2-7; abundance: -; len: 14; v_gene: TRBV6-1; CDR3aa: CASSSRGGAWEQYF
j_gene: TRBJ1-1; abundance: medium-sized; len: 12; v_gene: TRBV29-1; CDR3aa: CSVAETGPEAFF
j_gene: TRBJ2-1; abundance: -; len: 14; v_gene: TRBV29-1; CDR3aa: CSVEFGLDHNEQFF
j_gene: TRBJ2-1; abundance: -; len: 14; v_gene: TRBV5-4; CDR3aa: CASSFPDNYNEQFF
j_gene: TRBJ2-7; abundance: -; len: 14; v_gene: TRBV27; CDR3aa: CASSRTSGGYEQYF
j_gene: TRBJ2-1; abundance: -; len: 16; v_gene: TRBV29-1; CDR3aa: CSVEITSVMSYNEQFF
j_gene: TRBJ1-5; abundance: -; len: 16; v_gene: TRBV10-2; CDR3aa: CASSTGNVYSNQPQHF
j_gene: TRBJ1-2; abundance: -; len: 11; v_gene: TRBV5-5; CDR3aa: CASSSPGAGTF
j_gene: TRBJ2-3; abundance: -; len: 15; v_gene: TRBV2; CDR3aa: CASSVSGRDTDTQYF
j_gene: TRBJ1-1; abundance: -; len: 14; v_gene: TRBV6-2/TRBV6-3; CDR3aa: CASSPEDDHTEAFF
j_gene: TRBJ2-7; abundance: -; len: 15; v_gene: TRBV7-9; CDR3aa: CASSPSGGVSYEQYF
j_gene: TRBJ1-1; abundance: -; len: 12; v_gene: TRBV7-9; CDR3aa: CASSFGVTEAFF
j_gene: TRBJ2-7; abundance: -; len: 14; v_gene: TRBV27; CDR3aa: CASSDKTSSYEQYF
j_gene: TRBJ2-1; abundance: -; len: 16; v_gene: TRBV11-2; CDR3aa: CASSLNRDSSYNEQFF
j_gene: TRBJ2-1; abundance: -; len: 12; v_gene: TRBV7-6; CDR3aa: CASSSPGHEQFF
j_gene: TRBJ2-2; abundance: medium-sized; len: 16; v_gene: TRBV7-9; CDR3aa: CASSSLGSANTGELFF
j_gene: TRBJ2-3; abundance: -; len: 14; v_gene: TRBV7-6; CDR3aa: CASSPGAGGHPQYF
j_gene: TRBJ2-7; abundance: -; len: 12; v_gene: TRBV7-9; CDR3aa: CASSLATYEQYF
j_gene: TRBJ2-7; abundance: -; len: 17; v_gene: TRBV6-5; CDR3aa: CASSWTGVTGSSYEQYF
j_gene: TRBJ2-7; abundance: -; len: 13; v_gene: TRBV23-1; CDR3aa: CASSFRGPYEQYF